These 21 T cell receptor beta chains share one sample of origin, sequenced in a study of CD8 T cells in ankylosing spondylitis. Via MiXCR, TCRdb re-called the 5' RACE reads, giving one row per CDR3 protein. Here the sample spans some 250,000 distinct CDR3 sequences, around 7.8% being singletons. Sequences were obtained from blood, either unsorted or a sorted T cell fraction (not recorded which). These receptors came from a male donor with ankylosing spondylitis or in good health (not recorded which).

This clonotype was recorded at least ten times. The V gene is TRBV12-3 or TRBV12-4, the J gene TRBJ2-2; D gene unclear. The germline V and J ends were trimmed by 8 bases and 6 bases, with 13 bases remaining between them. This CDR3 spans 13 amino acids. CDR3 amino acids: CASQQSGAGELFF. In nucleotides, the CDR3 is TGTGCCAGCCAGCAGAGTGGGGCCGGGGAGCTGTTTTTT.

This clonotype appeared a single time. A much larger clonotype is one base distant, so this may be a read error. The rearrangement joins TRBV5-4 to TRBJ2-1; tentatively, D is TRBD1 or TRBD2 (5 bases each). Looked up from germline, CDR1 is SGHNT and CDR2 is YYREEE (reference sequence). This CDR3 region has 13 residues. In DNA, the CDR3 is TGTGCCTGCAGCTTGAGAGGGGCGGGTGAGCAGTTCTTC. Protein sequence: CACSLRGAGEQFF.

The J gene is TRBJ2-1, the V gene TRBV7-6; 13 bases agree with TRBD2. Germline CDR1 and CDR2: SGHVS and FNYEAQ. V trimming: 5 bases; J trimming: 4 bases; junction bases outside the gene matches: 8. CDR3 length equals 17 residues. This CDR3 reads CASSQTTSGGSYNEQFF. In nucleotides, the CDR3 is TGTGCCAGCAGCCAAACGACTAGCGGGGGGTCTTACAATGAGCAGTTCTTC.

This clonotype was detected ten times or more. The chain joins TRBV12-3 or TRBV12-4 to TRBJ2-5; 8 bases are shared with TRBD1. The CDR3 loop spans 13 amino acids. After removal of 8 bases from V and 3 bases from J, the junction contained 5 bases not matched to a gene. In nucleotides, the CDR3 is TGTGCCAGCGGGTGGACAGGGAAAGAGACCCAGTACTTC. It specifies CASGWTGKETQYF.

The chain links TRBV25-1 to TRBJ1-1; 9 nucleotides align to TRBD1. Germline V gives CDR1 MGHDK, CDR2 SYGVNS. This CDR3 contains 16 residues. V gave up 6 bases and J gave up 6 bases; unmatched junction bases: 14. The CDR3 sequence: CASRHPSTGGIAEAFF. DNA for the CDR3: TGTGCCAGCAGGCACCCCTCAACAGGGGGCATCGCTGAAGCTTTCTTT.

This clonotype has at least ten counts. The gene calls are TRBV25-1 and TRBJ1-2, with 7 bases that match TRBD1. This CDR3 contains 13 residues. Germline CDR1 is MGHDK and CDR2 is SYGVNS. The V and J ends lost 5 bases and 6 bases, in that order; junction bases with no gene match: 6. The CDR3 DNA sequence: TGTGCCAGCAGTATACAGGGGTTTGATGGCTACACCTTC. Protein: CASSIQGFDGYTF.

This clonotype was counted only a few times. In DNA form, the CDR3 reads TGTGCCAGCAGCTTATACGGCGGGGGAGTCTACGAGCAGTACTTC. Its protein product is CASSLYGGGVYEQYF. The chain has TRBV7-9 and TRBJ2-7; TRBD2 agrees at 7 bases. This CDR3 is built from 15 residues. V lost 2 bases, J lost 3 bases, and 7 bases stayed unmatched. Germline V gives CDR1 SEHNR, CDR2 FQNEAQ (reference sequence).

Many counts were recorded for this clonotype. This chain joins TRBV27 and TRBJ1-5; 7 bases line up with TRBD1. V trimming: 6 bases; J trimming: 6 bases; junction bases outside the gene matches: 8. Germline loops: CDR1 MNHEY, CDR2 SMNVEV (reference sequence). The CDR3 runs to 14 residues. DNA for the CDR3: TGTGCCAGCAGCTTCGACAGGGAGGGTCAGCCCCAGCATTTT. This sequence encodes CASSFDREGQPQHF.

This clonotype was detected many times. CDR3 bases: TGTGCCAGCAGTCCCGAGCGTTTAAGGGCCGGGGAGCTGTTTTTT. This sequence encodes CASSPERLRAGELFF. The chain links TRBV6-2 or TRBV6-3 to TRBJ2-2; D gene uncertain. The V end lost 5 bases, the J end lost 6 bases, and 16 bases lay between the germline ends. The germline gives CDR1 MNHEY, CDR2 SVGEGT. This CDR3 has 15 residues.

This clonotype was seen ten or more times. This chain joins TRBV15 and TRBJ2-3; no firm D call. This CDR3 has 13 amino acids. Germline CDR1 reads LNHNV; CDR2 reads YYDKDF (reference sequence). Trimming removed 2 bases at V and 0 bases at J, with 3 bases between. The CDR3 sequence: CATSRPSTDTQYF. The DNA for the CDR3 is TGTGCCACCAGCAGACCTAGCACAGATACGCAGTATTTT.

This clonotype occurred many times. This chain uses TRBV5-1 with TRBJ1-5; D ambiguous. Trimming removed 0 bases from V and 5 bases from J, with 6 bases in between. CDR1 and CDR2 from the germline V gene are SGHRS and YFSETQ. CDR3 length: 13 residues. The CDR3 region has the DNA TGCGCCAGCAGCTTGGATACAGATCAGCCCCAGCATTTT. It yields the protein CASSLDTDQPQHF.

The CDR3 sequence: CASSILLAGGPQETQYF. For the CDR3, the DNA is TGTGCCAGCAGCATCCTACTAGCGGGGGGCCCCCAAGAGACCCAGTACTTC. The chain carries TRBV7-2 and TRBJ2-5; TRBD2 matches 12 bases. Germline values: CDR1 SGHTA, CDR2 FQGNSA. The V segment lost 5 bases and the J segment 1 base; nucleotides outside the gene matches: 8. The CDR3 contains 17 residues.

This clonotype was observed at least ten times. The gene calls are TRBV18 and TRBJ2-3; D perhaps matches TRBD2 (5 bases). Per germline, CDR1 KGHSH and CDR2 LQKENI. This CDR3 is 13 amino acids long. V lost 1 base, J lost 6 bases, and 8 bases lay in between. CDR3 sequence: CASSPQGGDTQYF. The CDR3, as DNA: TGTGCCAGCTCACCACAGGGCGGGGATACGCAGTATTTT.

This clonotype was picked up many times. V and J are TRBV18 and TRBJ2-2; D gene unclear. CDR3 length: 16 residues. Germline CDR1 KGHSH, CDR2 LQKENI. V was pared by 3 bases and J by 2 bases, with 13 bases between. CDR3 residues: CASSPFRLTNTGELFF. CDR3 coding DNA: TGTGCCAGCTCACCCTTCCGACTTACTAACACCGGGGAGCTGTTTTTT.

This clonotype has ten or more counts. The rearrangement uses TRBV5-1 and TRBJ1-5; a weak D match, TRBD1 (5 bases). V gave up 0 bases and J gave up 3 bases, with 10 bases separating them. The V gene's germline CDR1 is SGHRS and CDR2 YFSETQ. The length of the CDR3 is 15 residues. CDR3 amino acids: CASSLDGGVNQPQHF. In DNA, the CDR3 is TGCGCCAGCAGCTTGGATGGAGGGGTCAATCAGCCCCAGCATTTT.

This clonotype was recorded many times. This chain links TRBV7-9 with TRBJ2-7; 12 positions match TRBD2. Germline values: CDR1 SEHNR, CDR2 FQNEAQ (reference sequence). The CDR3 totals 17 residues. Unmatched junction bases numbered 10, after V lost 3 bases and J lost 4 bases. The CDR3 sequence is CASSLLRTSGMGYEQYF. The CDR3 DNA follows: TGTGCCAGCAGCTTGCTTCGGACTAGCGGGATGGGGTACGAGCAGTACTTC.

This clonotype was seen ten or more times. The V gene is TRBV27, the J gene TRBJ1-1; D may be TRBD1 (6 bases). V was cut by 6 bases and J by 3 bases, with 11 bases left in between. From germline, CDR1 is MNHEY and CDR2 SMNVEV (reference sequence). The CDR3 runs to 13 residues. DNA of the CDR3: TGTGCCAGCAGCGCAGGGGTCTACACTGAAGCTTTCTTT. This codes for CASSAGVYTEAFF.

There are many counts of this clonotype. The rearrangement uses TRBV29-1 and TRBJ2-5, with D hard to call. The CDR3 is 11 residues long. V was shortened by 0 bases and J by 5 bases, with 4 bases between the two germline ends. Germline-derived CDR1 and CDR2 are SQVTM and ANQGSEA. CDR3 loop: CSVEDAETQYF. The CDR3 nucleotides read TGCAGCGTTGAAGATGCCGAGACCCAGTACTTC.

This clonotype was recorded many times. DNA of the CDR3: TGTGCCAGCAGCTCCATCAATCAGCCCCAGCATTTT. As protein: CASSSINQPQHF. This chain connects TRBV7-2 to TRBJ1-5; D is uncertain. The CDR3 is made up of 12 amino acids. V was trimmed by 4 bases and J by 3 bases, leaving 4 bases between them. CDR1 is SGHTA, CDR2 FQGNSA, per germline.

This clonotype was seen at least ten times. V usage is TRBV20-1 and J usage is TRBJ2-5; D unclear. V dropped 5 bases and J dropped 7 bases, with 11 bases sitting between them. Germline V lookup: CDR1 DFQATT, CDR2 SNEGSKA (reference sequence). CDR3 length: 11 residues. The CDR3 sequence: CSAPGPGTQYF. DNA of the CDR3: TGCAGTGCTCCCGGTCCGGGGACCCAGTACTTC.

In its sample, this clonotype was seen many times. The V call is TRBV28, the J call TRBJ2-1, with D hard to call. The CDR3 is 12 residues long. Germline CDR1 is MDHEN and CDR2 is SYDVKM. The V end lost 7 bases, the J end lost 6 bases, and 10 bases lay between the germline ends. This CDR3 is CASISRTNEQFF. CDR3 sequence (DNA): TGTGCCAGCATTTCCCGGACCAATGAGCAGTTCTTC.